This T cell receptor beta chain was identified during a study of CD8 T cells in ankylosing spondylitis (dated by TCRdb to the late 2010s). Describing the broader study: T cell receptor beta repertoires were profiled in healthy donors and ankylosing spondylitis patients so that disease-linked TCR variants could be found. The full study cohort was made up of 25 to 30 ankylosing spondylitis patients and 108 healthy donors. Peripheral blood was sampled, and synovial fluid was additionally collected from ankylosing spondylitis patients.

TCRdb records Illumina HiSeq 2500 as the sequencer. Quantitative 5'-RACE with molecular barcodes was the method used to prepare the TCR beta libraries. In the paper's pipeline: To identify disease-linked TCR variants, a new computational method was used, one built on a probabilistic model of VDJ rearrangement. TCRdb itself trimmed the public reads at Q25 with fastp, ran MiXCR and retained productive beta chains. Each CDR3 protein appears once, grouped with its most common genes and DNA. These V and J calls originate from TCRdb's pipeline instead of the authors' own analysis. The sample table records roughly 300,000 distinct CDR3 sequences; under 8.5% of these occur just once. The top ten clones comprise 14% to 15% of the sample. Overall results and qualifications from the work: In peripheral blood, the disease-linked clones were found at relatively low frequencies and had a CD8+ phenotype. The disease-linked clones were reported to be significantly enriched in matched synovial fluid samples from ankylosing spondylitis patients. Some motif variants had previously been reported in the synovial fluid and blood of reactive arthritis patients, which suggests shared mechanisms of disease initiation. A TCR beta motif of roughly 8 highly homologous amino acid variants appeared characteristic of blood from ankylosing spondylitis patients.

Regarding this clonotype: No cognate antigen has been identified for it. Within one base of it there is no much larger clone, and no base qualities were kept.

The junction shows trimming of 4 bases on V and 8 bases on J, plus 14 bases between the germline ends. The CDR3 contains 14 residues, cysteine and phenylalanine counted. Left in the record is the CDR3 DNA by itself, 42 bases read in frame from the first base. CDR1 and CDR2, per the germline V gene (reference sequence), are LGHDT and YNNKEL. Sequencing was carried out using blood, either unsorted or a sorted T cell fraction (not recorded which). Rearrangement joined TRBV3-1 to TRBJ1-4; confidence is insufficient to name the D gene. This clonotype originated in a male donor with ankylosing spondylitis. The CDR3 protein is CASSRRRFEEKLFF. Here is the DNA: TGTGCCAGCAGCCGAAGACGATTTGAGGAAAAACTGTTTTTT.